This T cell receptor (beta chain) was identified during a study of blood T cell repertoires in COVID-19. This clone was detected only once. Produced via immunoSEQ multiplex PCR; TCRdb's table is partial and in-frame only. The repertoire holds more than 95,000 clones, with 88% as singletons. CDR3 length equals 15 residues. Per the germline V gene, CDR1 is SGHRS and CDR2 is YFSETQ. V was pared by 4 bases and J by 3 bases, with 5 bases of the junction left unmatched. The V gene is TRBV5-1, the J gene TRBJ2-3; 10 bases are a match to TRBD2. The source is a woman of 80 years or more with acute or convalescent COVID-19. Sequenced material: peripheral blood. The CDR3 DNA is TGCGCCAGCAGCGTACTAGCGGGATCGACAGATACGCAGTATTTT. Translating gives CASSVLAGSTDTQYF.